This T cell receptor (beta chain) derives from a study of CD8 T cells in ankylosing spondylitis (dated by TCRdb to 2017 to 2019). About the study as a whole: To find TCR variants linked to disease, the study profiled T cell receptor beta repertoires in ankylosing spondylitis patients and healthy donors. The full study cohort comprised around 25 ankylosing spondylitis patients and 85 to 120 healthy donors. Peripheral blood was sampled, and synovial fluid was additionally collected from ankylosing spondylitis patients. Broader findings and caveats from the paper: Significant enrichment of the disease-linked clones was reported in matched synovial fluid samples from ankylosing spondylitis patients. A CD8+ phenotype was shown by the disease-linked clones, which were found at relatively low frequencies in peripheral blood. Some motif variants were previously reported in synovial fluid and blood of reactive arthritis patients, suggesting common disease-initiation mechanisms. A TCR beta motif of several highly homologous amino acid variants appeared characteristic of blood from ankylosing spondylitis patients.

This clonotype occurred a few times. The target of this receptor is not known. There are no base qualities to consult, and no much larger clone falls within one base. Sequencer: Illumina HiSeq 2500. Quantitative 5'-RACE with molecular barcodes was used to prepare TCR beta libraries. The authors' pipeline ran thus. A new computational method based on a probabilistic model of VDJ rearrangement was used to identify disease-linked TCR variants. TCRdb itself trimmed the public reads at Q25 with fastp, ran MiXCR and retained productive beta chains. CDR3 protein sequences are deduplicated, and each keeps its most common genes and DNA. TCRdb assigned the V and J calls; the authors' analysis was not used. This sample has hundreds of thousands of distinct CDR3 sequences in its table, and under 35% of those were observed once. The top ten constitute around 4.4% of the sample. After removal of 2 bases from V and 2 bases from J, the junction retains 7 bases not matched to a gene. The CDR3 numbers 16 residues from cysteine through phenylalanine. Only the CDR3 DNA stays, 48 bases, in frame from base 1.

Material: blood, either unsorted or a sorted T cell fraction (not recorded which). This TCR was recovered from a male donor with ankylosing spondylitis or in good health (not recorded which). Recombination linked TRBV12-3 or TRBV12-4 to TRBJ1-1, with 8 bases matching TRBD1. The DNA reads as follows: TGTGCCAGCAGTTTATGGCAGGGGGCCGCCAACACTGAAGCTTTCTTT. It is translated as CASSLWQGAANTEAFF.